The present T cell receptor (beta chain) was sequenced within a study of blood T cell repertoires in COVID-19. Study overall: In each case, the material was cDNA or gDNA derived from T cells, B-cell-depleted T cells, or PBMCs.

The data were produced by immunoSEQ multiplex PCR, yet TCRdb's version contains in-frame clones alone and is incomplete. The data show fewer than 350,000 clones, 80% to 90% seen once. This clone was counted only a few times. CDR3 length: 13 amino acids. V was shortened by 7 bases and J by 8 bases, with 12 bases between the two germline ends. Germline loops: CDR1 LNHDA, CDR2 SQIVND (reference sequence). Input material: PBMCs or T cells enriched from blood (not recorded which). This rearrangement joins TRBV19 to TRBJ1-6, with a weak D call TRBD1 (5 bases). This receptor was identified in a woman aged 35 to 49 with acute COVID-19. The CDR3 reads CASMARVDSPLHF. In DNA, the CDR3 is TGTGCCAGTATGGCCAGGGTTGATTCACCCCTCCACTTT.